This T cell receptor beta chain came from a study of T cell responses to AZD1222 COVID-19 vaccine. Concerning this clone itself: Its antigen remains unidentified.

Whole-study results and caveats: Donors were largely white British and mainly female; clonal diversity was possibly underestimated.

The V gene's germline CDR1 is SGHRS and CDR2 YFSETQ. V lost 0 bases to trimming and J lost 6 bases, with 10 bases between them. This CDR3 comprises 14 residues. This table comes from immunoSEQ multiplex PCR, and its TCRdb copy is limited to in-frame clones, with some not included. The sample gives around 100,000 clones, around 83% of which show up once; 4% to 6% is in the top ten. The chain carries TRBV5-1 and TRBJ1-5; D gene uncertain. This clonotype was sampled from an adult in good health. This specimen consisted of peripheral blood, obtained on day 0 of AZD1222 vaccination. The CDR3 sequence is CASSLAGSGQPQHF. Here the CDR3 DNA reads TGCGCCAGCAGCTTGGCGGGGTCCGGTCAGCCCCAGCATTTT.